This TCR beta chain was identified during a study of naive and memory T cell subsets. The CDR3 is 13 residues long. The V end was cut by 4 bases, the J end by 4 bases, with 10 bases between. Germline lookup yields CDR1 SGHTA and CDR2 FQGNSA. The SP2 primer and nested alpha and beta constant region primers amplified ligated cDNA in four rounds. Using its own MiXCR run on the 5' RACE reads, TCRdb lists one record per CDR3 protein. The sample lists tens of thousands of distinct CDR3 sequences; 7.6% were seen once. An oligonucleotide containing a UMI was ligated to the 3' end of TCR cDNA. This clonotype was recorded many times.

The J gene is TRBJ2-5, the V gene TRBV7-2, with D possibly being TRBD2 (5 bases). The receptor was isolated from a female donor in good health. The CDR3: CASSSLRGETQYF. Here the CDR3 DNA reads TGTGCCAGCAGCTCCCTCCGGGGAGAGACCCAGTACTTC.